The 18 T cell receptor beta chains below come from one sample, sequenced in a study of shared clonotypes between healthy human individuals (dated by TCRdb to the early 2020s). Library construction relied on the immunoSEQ multiplex PCR assay. The clones in this table, taken by TCRdb from immuneACCESS, are in-frame only. Not every clone is retained; where verified, under half of the shortfall comes from an unresolved V gene, and the cause of the rest is unknown. This sample lists a few million clones; roughly 93% were detected once. About 0.37% of the sample comes from the top ten. Material for sequencing was naive CD4+ T cells from PBMCs. This sample's cell subset or site label indicates: CD45RA+ positively selected. Every receptor here comes from a man aged 18-30 years in good health. Some clones in this sample may be carry-over from other donors' samples.

The genes are TRBV4-2 and TRBJ2-1; no definite D call. Germline loops: CDR1 LGHNA, CDR2 YNFKEQ. With 0 bases removed from V and 1 base from J, the gap between germline ends came to 7 bases. CDR3 length: 15 amino acids. The CDR3: CASSQEEQSYNEQFF. CDR3 DNA sequence: TGTGCCAGCAGCCAAGAGGAGCAGTCCTACAATGAGCAGTTCTTC.

The V gene is TRBV7-2, the J gene TRBJ2-7; D assignment may be TRBD1 or TRBD2 (5 bases each). The CDR3 covers 16 residues. CDR1 is SGHTA and CDR2 is FQGNSA in the germline V gene. V was pared by 2 bases and J by 1 base, with 15 bases between. The CDR3 sequence: CASSLNTRGRSYEQYF. CDR3 bases: TGTGCCAGCAGCTTAAACACCCGGGGCAGATCCTACGAGCAGTACTTC.

V gene TRBV10-3 combines with J gene TRBJ1-1; TRBD1 matches 8 bases. Germline-derived CDR1 and CDR2 are ENHRY and SYGVKD. With 6 bases clipped from V and 4 bases from J, the junction kept 4 bases outside the gene matches. CDR3 length: 13 residues. The CDR3: CAIRVDRVTEAFF. The CDR3 DNA reads as TGTGCCATCAGGGTGGACAGGGTCACTGAAGCTTTCTTT.

The V and J genes are TRBV19 and TRBJ2-5; the match to TRBD1 covers 7 bases. The length of the CDR3 is 17 residues. Germline V gene sequence: CDR1 LNHDA, CDR2 SQIVND (reference sequence). Trimming cost V 6 bases and J 5 bases; bases outside gene matches: 18. This CDR3 is CASSPGQRFFIRETQYF. The CDR3, as DNA: TGTGCCAGTAGCCCGGGACAGCGTTTTTTTATACGGGAGACCCAGTACTTC.

The gene calls are TRBV4-3 and TRBJ2-5; D uncertain. The V end was cut by 1 base, the J end by 5 bases, with 8 bases between. This CDR3 spans 13 amino acids. Germline V gene sequence: CDR1 LGHNA, CDR2 YSLEER. The CDR3 nucleotides read TGCGCCAGCAGCCAAGCGGGCTGGGAGACCCAGTACTTC. This codes for CASSQAGWETQYF.

Worth noting for this clone: At the DNA level, this CDR3 is encoded by other sequences in the same sample as well. The rearrangement uses TRBV18 and TRBJ1-1; the match to TRBD1 covers 7 bases. This CDR3 contains 14 residues. V lost 3 bases to trimming and J lost 3 bases; unmatched junction nucleotides: 4. Per germline, CDR1 KGHSH and CDR2 LQKENI. The CDR3 loop is CASSPPGGHTEAFF. DNA of the CDR3: TGTGCCAGCTCACCCCCAGGGGGTCACACTGAAGCTTTCTTT.

The chain joins TRBV4-2 to TRBJ1-4; 7 bases match TRBD1. The CDR3 covers 15 residues. J gave up 7 bases and V 0 bases, and 5 bases lay outside the gene matches. Germline V gene lookup returns CDR1 LGHNA and CDR2 YNFKEQ. The CDR3 reads CASSQEEGAVEKLFF. The CDR3 nucleotides are TGTGCCAGCAGCCAAGAGGAGGGGGCGGTTGAAAAACTGTTTTTT.

The rearrangement joins TRBV10-3 to TRBJ1-4, with no clear D. Trimming took off 8 bases at V and 12 bases at J, with 16 bases between the two ends. The CDR3 loop spans 12 amino acids. CDR1 and CDR2 (germline): ENHRY, SYGVKD. DNA of the CDR3: TGTGCCATCTCCCCCCAGAGAGACGAACTGTTTTTT. This sequence encodes CAISPQRDELFF.

This chain links TRBV6-5 with TRBJ2-1; 8 bases align to TRBD2. This CDR3 has 16 amino acids. Germline values: CDR1 MNHEY, CDR2 SVGAGI. V shed 0 bases, J shed 4 bases, and the junction held 5 bases outside the gene matches. For the CDR3, the DNA is TGTGCCAGCAGTTACTCGAAACTAGCGGCTTACAATGAGCAGTTCTTC. Translation: CASSYSKLAAYNEQFF.

The rearrangement links TRBV27 to TRBJ1-4; D is perhaps TRBD1 (6 bases). CDR1 is MNHEY and CDR2 is SMNVEV in the germline V gene (reference sequence). The CDR3 runs to 14 residues. Trimming removed 3 bases from V and 4 bases from J, with 9 bases in between. CDR3 residues: CASSFQGFNEKLFF. The CDR3 region has the DNA TGTGCCAGCAGTTTTCAGGGGTTTAATGAAAAACTGTTTTTT.

The chain uses TRBV4-1 and TRBJ2-7; 9 nucleotides line up with TRBD1. Germline V gives CDR1 MGHRA, CDR2 YSYEKL. The CDR3 runs to 14 residues. V lost 1 base and J lost 5; bases outside the gene matches: 3. The CDR3 spells CASSQGQGVDEQYF. CDR3 nucleotides: TGCGCCAGCAGCCAAGGACAGGGGGTCGACGAGCAGTACTTC.

The J gene is TRBJ2-5, the V gene TRBV7-2; 8 nucleotides line up with TRBD2. Germline V CDR1 and CDR2: SGHTA, FQGNSA. CDR3 length: 15 residues. Germline trimming cut 3 bases from V and 2 bases from J; bases unmatched to any gene: 5. The CDR3 nucleotides are TGTGCCAGCAGCTTCCAGCGGGGGATGCAAGAGACCCAGTACTTC. It specifies CASSFQRGMQETQYF.

The chain uses TRBV7-9 and TRBJ2-7, with D possibly matching TRBD2 (5 bases). V was shortened by 5 bases and J by 5 bases, with 13 bases between the two germline ends. CDR3 size: 13 residues. CDR1 and CDR2 from the germline V gene are SEHNR and FQNEAQ (reference sequence). The chain's CDR3 is CASSLREFDEQYF. The CDR3 DNA reads as TGTGCCAGCAGCCTGAGGGAGTTCGACGAGCAGTACTTC. Variable domain in full (rest from reference TRBV7-9 and TRBJ2-7): DTGVSQNPRHKITKRGQNVTFRCDPISEHNRLYWYRQTLGQGPEFLTYFQNEAQLEKSRLLSDRFSAERPKGSFSTLEIQRTEQGDSAMYLCASSLREFDEQYFGPGTRLTVT.

The V and J genes are TRBV6-6 and TRBJ1-2; D ambiguous. V gave up 7 bases and J gave up 3 bases, with 6 bases separating them. Per germline, CDR1 MNHNY and CDR2 SVGAGI (reference sequence). This CDR3 region has 11 residues. CDR3 sequence: CASKEDYGYTF. CDR3 sequence (DNA): TGTGCCAGCAAGGAGGACTATGGCTACACCTTC.

CDR3 in amino acids: CASSLLHRGQGEQYF. The CDR3 DNA sequence: TGTGCCAGCAGCCTTCTACACAGGGGGCAGGGCGAGCAGTACTTC. The V gene is TRBV5-4, the J gene TRBJ2-7, with 9 bases fitting TRBD1. Germline V gene sequence: CDR1 SGHNT, CDR2 YYREEE (reference sequence). The CDR3 has 15 residues. Unmatched junction bases numbered 11, after V lost 4 bases and J lost 6 bases. Filled out from reference TRBV5-4 and TRBJ2-7, the complete variable domain reads ETGVTQSPTHLIKTRGQQVTLRCSSQSGHNTVSWYQQALGQGPQFIFQYYREEENGRGNFPPRFSGLQFPNYSSELNVNALELDDSALYLCASSLLHRGQGEQYFGPGTRLTVT.

The chain recombines TRBV29-1 with TRBJ2-5; 11 nucleotides align to TRBD1. With the DNA end fitting TRBJ2-7 better, the J assignment may be wrong. The germline CDR1 and CDR2 sequences are SQVTM and ANQGSEA. The CDR3 is 13 residues long. The CDR3, as DNA: TGCAGCGTCTGGGGACAGGGGGCCTACGAGCAGTACTTC. Amino acids: CSVWGQGAYEQYF.

About this clone itself: Distinct nucleotide sequences in the sample also encode this CDR3. This chain uses TRBV9 with TRBJ1-5; D possibly corresponds to TRBD1 (5 bases). Germline-derived CDR1 and CDR2 are SGDLS and YYNGEE. Trimming took 0 bases from V and 6 from J, leaving 13 bases between them. CDR3 length equals 15 residues. The DNA of the CDR3 is TGTGCCAGCAGCGTAGGGGGGGGTGTGGGTCAGCCCCAGCATTTT. Amino acids: CASSVGGGVGQPQHF.

This clone has just one count. The chain combines TRBV15 with TRBJ2-7; TRBD2 matches at 7 bases. Trimming took 3 bases from V and 3 from J; bases not matched to a gene: 8. Germline V CDR1 and CDR2: LNHNV, YYDKDF (reference sequence). CDR3 length: 15 amino acids. The CDR3 is CATSREAGAFYEQYF. Written as DNA, the CDR3 is TGTGCCACCAGCAGGGAGGCGGGAGCCTTCTACGAGCAGTACTTC.